What follows are 5 T cell receptor beta chains derived from one specimen sequenced in a study of CD8+ T cells in alopecia areata. RNA extraction was followed by reverse transcription into cDNA, which acted as the sequencing template. Measured with immunoSEQ multiplex PCR; TCRdb has only the in-frame clones, and not every one. The sample lists about 100,000 clones; over 80% were seen once. The treatment was: oral pan-JAK inhibitor, 5-10 mg twice daily. The sample consisted of CD8+ T cells sorted from blood, taken at week 24, from a patient treated with tofacitinib. These receptors all stem from a human donor with alopecia areata.

The chain employs TRBV5-5 and TRBJ1-2; 8 bases map to TRBD1. Germline-derived CDR1 and CDR2 are SGHKS and YYEKEE (reference sequence). The CDR3 covers 14 residues. Germline trimming cut 4 bases from V and 3 bases from J; bases unmatched to any gene: 5. The CDR3 nucleotides are TGTGCCAGCAGCCAAATGACAGGGGACTATGGCTACACCTTC. Protein sequence: CASSQMTGDYGYTF.

The V call is TRBV5-4, the J call TRBJ2-7; the match to TRBD2 covers 8 bases. V gave up 4 bases and J gave up 6 bases; unmatched junction bases: 6. CDR1 is SGHNT and CDR2 is YYREEE in the germline V gene (reference sequence). The CDR3 covers 13 residues. CDR3: CASSPAGGGEQYF. As DNA, the CDR3 is TGTGCCAGCAGCCCGGCCGGGGGGGGCGAGCAGTACTTC.

As regards this clone: At the DNA level, this CDR3 is encoded by other sequences in the same sample as well. V is TRBV27 and J is TRBJ2-3; D is perhaps TRBD1 (7 bases). Germline-derived CDR1 and CDR2 are MNHEY and SMNVEV (reference sequence). The CDR3 runs to 15 residues. With 2 bases removed from V and 2 bases from J, the gap between germline ends came to 11 bases. In nucleotides, the CDR3 is TGTGCCAGCAGTTTAGCAGGGGGGCCCACAGATACGCAGTATTTT. This encodes CASSLAGGPTDTQYF.

This clone showed up just once. The chain joins TRBV4-3 to TRBJ1-6; a possible D gene is TRBD1 (5 bases). Trimming took 0 bases from V and 7 from J, leaving 13 bases between them. The germline V gene has CDR1 LGHNA and CDR2 YSLEER. The CDR3 has 16 amino acids. CDR3 in DNA: TGCGCCAGCAGCCAAGATTCGGGACTGACGAATTCACCCCTCCACTTT. Translated: CASSQDSGLTNSPLHF.

The V and J genes are TRBV13 and TRBJ2-6, with 14 bases fitting TRBD2. Per the germline V gene, CDR1 is PRHDT and CDR2 is FYEKMQ (reference sequence). After removal of 4 bases from V and 0 bases from J, the junction contained 5 bases not matched to a gene. CDR3 length: 19 amino acids. The CDR3 sequence: CASSSGTSGGPSGANVLTF. The CDR3 region has the DNA TGTGCCAGCAGCTCCGGGACTAGCGGGGGCCCCTCTGGGGCCAACGTCCTGACTTTC.